The 2 T cell receptor beta chains presented below share a single source sample, sequenced in a study of T cell repertoires in cytomegalovirus infection. MiXCR, applied by TCRdb to the reads, yields one record per CDR3 protein. The sample holds more than 250,000 distinct CDR3 sequences, roughly 25% seen once. These TCRs are of unknown antigen specificity. The sequenced sample was cultured PBMCs, obtained from culture after CMV antigen stimulation. These receptors were taken from a human donor in good health (CMV status not recorded). Some clones in this sample may be carry-over from other donors' samples.

V gene TRBV12-3 or TRBV12-4 combines with J gene TRBJ2-5; a weak D match, TRBD1 (5 bases). V lost 3 bases and J lost 0, with 8 bases in between. CDR3 size: 14 residues. The CDR3 region has the DNA TGTGCCAGCAGTTTCCAAGGGGACCAAGAGACCCAGTACTTC. Amino acid sequence: CASSFQGDQETQYF.

In its sample, this clonotype was seen a few times. The chain links TRBV28 to TRBJ2-5, with 9 bases aligning to TRBD1. Looked up from germline, CDR1 is MDHEN and CDR2 is SYDVKM. Trimming at V came to 6 bases and at J to 4 bases, leaving 6 bases not matched to a gene. The CDR3 spans 14 residues. The CDR3 DNA follows: TGTGCCAGCAGACAGGGGGCGCGGGGAGAGACCCAGTACTTC. It encodes CASRQGARGETQYF.